The present T cell receptor beta chain was sequenced within a study of beta chain features in type 1 diabetes. All of the isolated RNA was reverse transcribed, so expressed TCRB transcripts were sequenced. Data came from immunoSEQ multiplex PCR; TCRdb stores just in-frame clones and leaves some out. In the table there are around 100,000 clones, over 25% of which are singletons. The study, taken as a whole, reports: Cells that show high TCR expression could be over-represented by cDNA sequencing. Type 1 diabetes patients had moderately but significantly shorter TCRB CDR3s in all four CD4+ subsets.

The germline V gene has CDR1 SGHRS and CDR2 YFSETQ. This CDR3 spans 17 amino acids. The V gene end was trimmed by 0 bases and the J gene end by 6 bases; junction bases not matched to a gene: 8. A remark on this clone: The antigen is not known.

V gene TRBV5-1 combines with J gene TRBJ2-3, with 12 bases matching TRBD2. The TCR originated in a woman aged 18 to 35 with type 1 diabetes. Sequencing was done on a sample of central memory CD4+ T cells from blood. CDR3 in amino acids: CASSLARLAGAGDTQYF. CDR3 coding DNA: TGCGCCAGCAGCTTGGCCAGACTAGCGGGAGCGGGGGATACGCAGTATTTT.